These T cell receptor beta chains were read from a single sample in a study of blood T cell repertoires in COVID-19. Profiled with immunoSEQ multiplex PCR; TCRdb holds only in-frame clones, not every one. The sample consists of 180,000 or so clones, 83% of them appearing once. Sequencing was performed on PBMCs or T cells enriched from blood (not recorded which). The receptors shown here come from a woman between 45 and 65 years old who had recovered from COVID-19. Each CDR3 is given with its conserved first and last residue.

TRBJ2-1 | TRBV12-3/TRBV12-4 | CASSFTGKDEQFF
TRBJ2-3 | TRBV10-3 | CAIKGGLRASSGGTDTQYF
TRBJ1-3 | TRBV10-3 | CATGGSGNTIYF
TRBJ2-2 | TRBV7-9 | CASSFVAGVLNTGELFF
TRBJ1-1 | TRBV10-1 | CASGDSLNTEAFF
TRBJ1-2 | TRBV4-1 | CASSPREGWGYTF
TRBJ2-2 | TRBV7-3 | CASSPRPLAGGGAGELFF
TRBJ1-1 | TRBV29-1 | CSVTGQGNTEAFF
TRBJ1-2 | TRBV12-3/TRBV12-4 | CASSLGRGYTF
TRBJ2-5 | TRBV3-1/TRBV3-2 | CASSHTPSGDQYF
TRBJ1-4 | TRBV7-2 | CASSLVLFGPEKLFF
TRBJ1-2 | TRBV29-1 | CSVQQGLDGYTF
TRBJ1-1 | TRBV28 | CATQGLKNTEAFF
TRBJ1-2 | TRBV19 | CACKAGQGIWGYTF
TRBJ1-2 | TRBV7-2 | CASSSTTRGLYGYTF
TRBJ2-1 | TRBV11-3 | CASSLRNEQFF
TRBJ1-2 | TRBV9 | CASSRDFNYGYTF
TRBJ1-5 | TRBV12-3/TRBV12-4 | CASSLAADQPQHF
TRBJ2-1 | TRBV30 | CAWSVIGGTEQFF
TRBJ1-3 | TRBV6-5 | CASTLHRGDTIYF
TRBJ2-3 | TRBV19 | CASSMGTGGYADTQYF
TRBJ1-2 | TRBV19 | CASNGPHTGQLYGYTF
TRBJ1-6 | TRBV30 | CAWGRQESPLHF
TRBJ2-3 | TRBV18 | CASSQPLGDTQYF
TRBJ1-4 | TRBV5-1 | CASRTRTGGEKLFF
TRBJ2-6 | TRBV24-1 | CATSDTGPGANVLTF
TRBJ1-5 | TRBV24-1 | CATSDPRAGVNDQPQHF
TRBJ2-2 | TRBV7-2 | CASSFETGYRGRELFF
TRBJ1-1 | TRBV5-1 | CASSSWTGKGPEAFF
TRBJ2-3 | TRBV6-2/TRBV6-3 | CASSYFTAGERTSTDTQYF
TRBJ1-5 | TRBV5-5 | CASSLAAGTDNQPQHF
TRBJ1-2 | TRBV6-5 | CASSYLALGSNYGYTF
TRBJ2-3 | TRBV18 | CASSPRAREDTQYF
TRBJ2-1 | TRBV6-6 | CASSSPRQGVHNEQFF
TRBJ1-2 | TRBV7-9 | CASSLAGHVVYGYTF
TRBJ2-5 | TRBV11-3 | CASSAGLAGVETQYF
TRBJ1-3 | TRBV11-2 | CASSGTESSGNTIYF
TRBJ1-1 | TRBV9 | CASSVSSASTEAFF
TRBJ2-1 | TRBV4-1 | CASSQEPGLASVYNEQFF
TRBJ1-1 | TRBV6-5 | CASSSGPPGNTEAFF
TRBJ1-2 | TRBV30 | CLGGANYGYTF
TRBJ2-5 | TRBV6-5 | CASSSGASGQTQYF
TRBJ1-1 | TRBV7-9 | CASNLISGINTEAFF
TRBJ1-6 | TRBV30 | CAWSRAGNSPLHF
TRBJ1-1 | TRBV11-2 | CASSPRDSTEAFF
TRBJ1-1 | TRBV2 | CASSVQGTEAFF
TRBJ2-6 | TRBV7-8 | CASSFGLAGPSGANVLTF
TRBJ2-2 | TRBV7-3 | CASRRGQGNTGELFF
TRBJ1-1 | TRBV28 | CASSFLQGTTEAFF
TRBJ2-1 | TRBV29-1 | CSVGLAGGFTYNEQFF
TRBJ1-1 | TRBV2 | CASSGTTRNSEAFF
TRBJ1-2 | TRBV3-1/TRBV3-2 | CASSQEGQLQANYGYTF
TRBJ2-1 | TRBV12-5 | CASGLELGQGAVSEQFF